Shown below are 30 T cell receptor beta chains from a single sample sequenced in a study of blood T cell repertoires in COVID-19. The protocol was immunoSEQ multiplex PCR, while the TCRdb copy is restricted to in-frame clones and leaves out a portion. The sample holds more than 300,000 clones, around 87% seen once. Sequencing was performed on peripheral blood. These receptors were obtained from a woman aged 25-40 years with COVID-19, enrolled during active disease.

This sequence joins TRBV6-6 and TRBJ1-5; D is undetermined. Germline CDR1 reads MNHNY; CDR2 reads SVGAGI (reference sequence). This CDR3 comprises 15 residues. Deletions cut 0 bases from V and 6 bases from J, with 12 bases between. The CDR3 nucleotides are TGTGCCAGCAGTTACTCGGTCGCAGGCTCTCAGCCCCAGCATTTT. Its protein is CASSYSVAGSQPQHF.

The chain links TRBV2 to TRBJ2-3, with 7 nucleotides matching TRBD2. Germline CDR1 SNHLY, CDR2 FYNNEI. This CDR3 region has 14 residues. The V segment lost 7 bases and the J segment 5 bases; nucleotides outside the gene matches: 9. This CDR3 reads CASIESAGQDTQYF. The CDR3 nucleotides are TGTGCCAGCATTGAGTCAGCGGGGCAAGATACGCAGTATTTT.

J is TRBJ1-5 and V is TRBV2; D might be TRBD1 (5 bases). V was trimmed by 0 bases and J by 4 bases, leaving 7 bases between them. The CDR3 totals 14 residues. Germline V gene lookup returns CDR1 SNHLY and CDR2 FYNNEI. The CDR3 sequence is CASSEAAGNQPQHF. DNA of the CDR3: TGTGCCAGCAGTGAAGCGGCAGGGAATCAGCCCCAGCATTTT.

CDR3 DNA sequence: TGTGCCAGCAGCTTAGATAGGGGGGGTCAAGAGACCCAGTACTTC. It encodes CASSLDRGGQETQYF. The chain uses TRBV11-2 and TRBJ2-5; perhaps TRBD2 as D (7 bases). The CDR3 is 15 amino acids. Germline CDR1 is SGHAT and CDR2 is FQNNGV. Trimming took 0 bases from V and 2 from J, leaving 10 bases between them.

The chain employs TRBV4-1 and TRBJ2-1; 12 bases align to TRBD2. Trimming cost V 1 base and J 3 bases; bases outside gene matches: 1. CDR3 length: 16 residues. CDR1 and CDR2 from the germline V gene are MGHRA and YSYEKL. CDR3 loop: CASSQGLAGVYNEQFF. For the CDR3, the DNA is TGCGCCAGCAGCCAAGGACTAGCGGGAGTCTACAATGAGCAGTTCTTC.

This chain connects TRBV18 to TRBJ1-2, with a tentative D call TRBD1 (6 bases). The V end was cut by 5 bases, the J end by 7 bases, with 14 bases between. CDR1 and CDR2 from the germline V gene are KGHSH and LQKENI. The CDR3 extends over 13 amino acids. CDR3 nucleotide sequence: TGTGCCAGCTCATTACAGGGACCGGCTGGCTACACCTTC. Residues: CASSLQGPAGYTF.

This chain uses TRBV4-1 with TRBJ1-4; maybe TRBD1 (5 bases). CDR1 MGHRA and CDR2 YSYEKL come from the germline V gene. The CDR3 is 13 residues long. Trimming took 4 bases from V and 6 from J, leaving 9 bases between them. The CDR3 bases are TGCGCCAGCAGCCCGGCCAGGGATGAAAAACTGTTTTTT. Translated, it gives CASSPARDEKLFF.

The sample holds many counts of this clone. This chain links TRBV5-1 with TRBJ2-7; the match to TRBD1 covers 7 bases. Looked up from germline, CDR1 is SGHRS and CDR2 is YFSETQ. This CDR3 is 15 amino acids long. The V gene end was trimmed by 1 base and the J gene end by 2 bases; junction bases not matched to a gene: 6. The CDR3 DNA sequence: TGCGCCAGCAGCTTGACAGGGGACCCCGCCTACGAGCAGTACTTC. It translates to CASSLTGDPAYEQYF.

In regard to this clone: The sample has other DNA sequences that encode this CDR3 too. This chain links TRBV19 with TRBJ1-5, with D unresolved. Trimming took off 1 base at V and 0 bases at J, with 7 bases between the two ends. Germline CDR1 is LNHDA and CDR2 is SQIVND (reference sequence). The CDR3 covers 15 residues. In DNA, the CDR3 is TGTGCCAGTAGTATAGCAGGCCTTAGCAATCAGCCCCAGCATTTT. It codes for CASSIAGLSNQPQHF.

The chain joins TRBV18 to TRBJ1-2; D might be TRBD1 (5 bases). CDR1 is KGHSH and CDR2 is LQKENI in the germline V gene. The CDR3 covers 15 residues. Trimming shortened V by 3 bases and J by 6 bases, and 17 bases separated the two germline ends. For the CDR3, the DNA is TGTGCCAGCTCACCTCTCGGGAGACAGAGGAATGGCTACACCTTC. Protein: CASSPLGRQRNGYTF.

The CDR3 coding sequence is TGTGCCACCAGGGCTAGCGGGAGCAATGAGCAGTTCTTC. This codes for CATRASGSNEQFF. The J gene is TRBJ2-1, the V gene TRBV24-1, with 10 bases lining up with TRBD2. V trimming: 7 bases; J trimming: 6 bases; junction bases outside the gene matches: 2. There are 13 residues in the CDR3. Germline CDR1 reads KGHDR; CDR2 reads SFDVKD.

This chain links TRBV2 with TRBJ2-5; tentatively, D is TRBD1 (6 bases). Per germline, CDR1 SNHLY and CDR2 FYNNEI. This CDR3 contains 13 residues. The ends were cut back, 5 bases at V and 1 base at J, with 8 bases in the middle. CDR3 bases: TGTGCCAGCAGTTCACAGGGCCAAGAGACCCAGTACTTC. This codes for CASSSQGQETQYF.

The table lists this clone with a count of one. The V and J genes are TRBV7-2 and TRBJ2-3; D gene ambiguous. V was trimmed by 5 bases and J by 4 bases, leaving 19 bases between them. Germline V gene data show CDR1 as SGHTA and CDR2 as FQGNSA. The CDR3 is made up of 16 amino acids. The CDR3 nucleotides are TGTGCCAGCAGCGCGCTCGGTGTAGTAAGCGCAGATACGCAGTATTTT. It encodes CASSALGVVSADTQYF.

The chain links TRBV7-9 to TRBJ2-5; possibly TRBD1 for D (5 bases). V lost 4 bases, J lost 5 bases, and 11 bases lay in between. This CDR3 contains 13 residues. Germline V gene sequence: CDR1 SEHNR, CDR2 FQNEAQ (reference sequence). The CDR3 region is CASSSGIQETQYF. DNA of the CDR3: TGTGCCAGCAGCTCAGGGATTCAGGAGACCCAGTACTTC.

In its sample, this clone was seen a few times. The V and J genes are TRBV15 and TRBJ1-5; TRBD1 is a possible D gene (5 bases). V lost 3 bases, J lost 2 bases, and 11 bases lay in between. The CDR3 has 15 amino acids. CDR1 and CDR2 (germline): LNHNV, YYDKDF (reference sequence). CDR3: CATSRGREGNQPQHF. CDR3 nucleotides: TGTGCCACCAGCAGGGGCAGGGAGGGCAATCAGCCCCAGCATTTT.

The rearrangement joins TRBV5-1 to TRBJ1-1, with D possibly TRBD1 on 5 matching bases. Germline V gene data show CDR1 as SGHRS and CDR2 as YFSETQ. The ends were cut back, 3 bases at V and 5 bases at J, with 17 bases in the middle. The CDR3 is 15 residues long. CDR3: CASSSRTGGVTEAFF. The CDR3, as DNA: TGCGCCAGCAGCTCCCGCACGGGAGGGGTTACTGAAGCTTTCTTT.

The CDR3 region has the DNA TGTGCCAGCAGGACAGTCCTCTCTGGGGCCAACGTCCTGACTTTC. Amino acid sequence: CASRTVLSGANVLTF. The chain employs TRBV28 and TRBJ2-6; weak D call: TRBD1 (5 bases). The CDR3 is 15 residues long. Germline lookup yields CDR1 MDHEN and CDR2 SYDVKM. The V and J ends lost 6 bases and 0 bases respectively, with 9 bases between them.

The chain uses TRBV4-1 and TRBJ2-7; TRBD2 might be the D (5 bases). Germline V lookup: CDR1 MGHRA, CDR2 YSYEKL. The CDR3 loop spans 13 amino acids. V lost 2 bases and J 5 bases, leaving 10 bases between the germline ends. DNA for the CDR3: TGCGCCAGCAGCCAAACTAGGATGGACGAGCAGTACTTC. Translation: CASSQTRMDEQYF.

V gene TRBV29-1 combines with J gene TRBJ2-7, with D possibly TRBD1 on 5 matching bases. The CDR3 sequence is 12 residues long. Trimming shortened V by 6 bases and J by 3 bases, and 12 bases separated the two germline ends. Germline CDR1 and CDR2: SQVTM and ANQGSEA. CDR3 nucleotide sequence: TGCAGCGTGGCTACAGGAAACTACGAGCAGTACTTC. Its translation: CSVATGNYEQYF.

This rearrangement joins TRBV19 to TRBJ1-1; no definite D call. Deletions cut 4 bases from V and 2 bases from J, with 20 bases between. The CDR3 is 17 amino acids. The germline gives CDR1 LNHDA, CDR2 SQIVND (reference sequence). CDR3 nucleotide sequence: TGTGCCAGTAGTAAGGCGCATGACGGATTAGCTAACACTGAAGCTTTCTTT. Its protein product is CASSKAHDGLANTEAFF.

The chain employs TRBV9 and TRBJ1-1; TRBD1 matches at 12 bases. After removal of 3 bases from V and 5 bases from J, the junction contained 5 bases not matched to a gene. This CDR3 has 15 amino acids. Germline V CDR1 and CDR2: SGDLS, YYNGEE. For the CDR3, the DNA is TGTGCCAGCAGCGCCGGGACAGGGGGCTGGACTGAAGCTTTCTTT. Its translation: CASSAGTGGWTEAFF. The full variable domain, its missing parts supplied by reference TRBV9 and TRBJ1-1, is DSGVTQTPKHLITATGQRVTLRCSPRSGDLSVYWYQQSLDQGLQFLIQYYNGEERAKGNILERFSAQQFPDLHSELNLSSLELGDSALYFCASSAGTGGWTEAFFGQGTRLTVV.

The chain combines TRBV5-1 with TRBJ2-1, with TRBD1 matching 8 bases. The CDR3 length is 15 residues. CDR1 is SGHRS and CDR2 is YFSETQ in the germline V gene. J gave up 7 bases and V 0 bases, and 6 bases lay outside the gene matches. In nucleotides, the CDR3 is TGCGCCAGCAGCTTGGGGCAGGGGGCCGGGAATGAGCAGTTCTTC. Translated: CASSLGQGAGNEQFF.

The genes are TRBV5-6 and TRBJ1-1, with D unresolved. The CDR3 sequence is 12 residues long. Germline V lookup: CDR1 SGHDT, CDR2 YYEEEE. Trimming left V 1 base short and J 7 bases short, with 8 bases between. The DNA of the CDR3 is TGTGCCAGCAGCTTGCAGGCGTATGAAGCTTTCTTT. Translating gives CASSLQAYEAFF.

Remarks on this clone: A read error may account for a junction end that differs from germline. This chain uses TRBV28 with TRBJ2-7; 7 nucleotides agree with TRBD1. From germline, CDR1 is MDHEN and CDR2 SYDVKM. The CDR3 runs to 14 residues. The CDR3 reads CASSFGDSHYEQYF. The CDR3 DNA follows: TGTGCCAGCAGTTTCGGGGACAGTCACTACGAACAGTACTTC. Full variable domain (missing parts from reference TRBV28 and TRBJ2-7): DVKVTQSSRYLVKRTGEKVFLECVQDMDHENMFWYRQDPGLGLRLIYFSYDVKMKEKGDIPEGYSVSREKKERFSLILESASTNQTSMYLCASSFGDSHYEQYFGPGTRLTVT.

The genes are TRBV11-2 and TRBJ2-7; D unclear. V was trimmed by 3 bases and J by 0 bases, leaving 9 bases between them. Germline CDR1 SGHAT, CDR2 FQNNGV. The CDR3 sequence is 14 residues long. The CDR3 region has the DNA TGTGCCAGCAGCTTGAGGTACTACTCCTACGAGCAGTACTTC. Residues: CASSLRYYSYEQYF.

V usage is TRBV18 and J usage is TRBJ1-1, with TRBD1 matching over 10 bases. CDR3 length equals 19 residues. CDR1 KGHSH and CDR2 LQKENI come from the germline V gene. V lost 3 bases and J lost 1; bases outside the gene matches: 14. CDR3 bases: TGTGCCAGCTCACCTTATCAGGGACAGGGGTACTCTGGGAACACTGAAGCTTTCTTT. It encodes CASSPYQGQGYSGNTEAFF.

The chain joins TRBV7-8 to TRBJ2-1; maybe TRBD2 (5 bases). CDR1 and CDR2 from the germline V gene are SGHVS and FQNEAQ. The V end was cut by 3 bases, the J end by 4 bases, with 10 bases between. CDR3 size: 14 residues. The CDR3 coding sequence is TGTGCCAGCAGCTTTGACTATGGGTACAATGAGCAGTTCTTC. This encodes CASSFDYGYNEQFF. The full variable domain, in which reference TRBV7-8 and TRBJ2-1 provide the parts outside the CDR3, is GAGVSQSPRYKVAKRGQDVALRCDPISGHVSLFWYQQALGQGPEFLTYFQNEAQLDKSGLPSDRFFAERPEGSVSTLKIQRTQQEDSAVYLCASSFDYGYNEQFFGPGTRLTVL.

With regard to this clone: Other DNA sequences in the sample encode the same CDR3. V and J are TRBV7-2 and TRBJ1-1; no reliable D call. The V and J ends lost 1 base and 4 bases respectively, with 7 bases between them. The CDR3 is made up of 13 amino acids. Germline CDR1 is SGHTA and CDR2 is FQGNSA. The CDR3 DNA is TGTGCCAGCAGCTTAGGCGCGGGCACTGAAGCTTTCTTT. Amino acid sequence: CASSLGAGTEAFF. Together with reference TRBV7-2 and TRBJ1-1, the CDR3 gives the full variable domain: GAGVSQSPSNKVTEKGKDVELRCDPISGHTALYWYRQSLGQGLEFLIYFQGNSAPDKSGLPSDRFSAERTGGSVSTLTIQRTQQEDSAVYLCASSLGAGTEAFFGQGTRLTVV.

The chain joins TRBV25-1 to TRBJ2-3; possibly TRBD2 for D (5 bases). Trimming shortened V by 1 base and J by 1 base, and 18 bases separated the two germline ends. The CDR3 length is 18 residues. Germline assignment: CDR1 MGHDK and CDR2 SYGVNS. CDR3 bases: TGTGCCAGCAGTGAATTAGGACCCCACGGCGGGCGCACAGATACGCAGTATTTT. This sequence encodes CASSELGPHGGRTDTQYF.

V usage is TRBV7-2 and J usage is TRBJ2-5; D is perhaps TRBD2 (5 bases). With 5 bases removed from V and 4 bases from J, the gap between germline ends came to 20 bases. From germline, CDR1 is SGHTA and CDR2 FQGNSA. This CDR3 contains 16 residues. CDR3 amino acids: CASSTRAAGVGETQYF. The CDR3 nucleotides are TGTGCCAGCAGCACTAGGGCGGCAGGAGTCGGAGAGACCCAGTACTTC.